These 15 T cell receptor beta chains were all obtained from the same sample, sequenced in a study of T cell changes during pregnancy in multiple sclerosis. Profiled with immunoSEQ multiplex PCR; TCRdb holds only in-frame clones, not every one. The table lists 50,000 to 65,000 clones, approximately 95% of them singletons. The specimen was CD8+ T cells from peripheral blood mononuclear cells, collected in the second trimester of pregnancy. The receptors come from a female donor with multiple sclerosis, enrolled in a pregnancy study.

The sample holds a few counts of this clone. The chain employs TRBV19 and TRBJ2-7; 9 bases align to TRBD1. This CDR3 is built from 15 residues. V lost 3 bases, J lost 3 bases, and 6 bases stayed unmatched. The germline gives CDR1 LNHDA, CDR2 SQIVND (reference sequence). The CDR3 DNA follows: TGTGCCAGTAGTATCGGACAGGGGATCATCTACGAGCAGTACTTC. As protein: CASSIGQGIIYEQYF.

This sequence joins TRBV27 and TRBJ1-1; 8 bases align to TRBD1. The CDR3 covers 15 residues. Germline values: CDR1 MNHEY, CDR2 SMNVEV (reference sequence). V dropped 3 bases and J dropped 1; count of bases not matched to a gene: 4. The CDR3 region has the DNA TGTGCCAGCAGTTTCTCCGGGACAGGGAACACTGAAGCTTTCTTT. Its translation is CASSFSGTGNTEAFF.

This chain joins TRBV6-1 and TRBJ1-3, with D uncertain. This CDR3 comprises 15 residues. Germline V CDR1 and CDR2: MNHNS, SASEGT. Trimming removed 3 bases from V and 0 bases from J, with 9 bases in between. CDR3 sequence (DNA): TGTGCCAGCAGTGAGCTCCGCTACTCTGGAAACACCATATATTTT. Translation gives CASSELRYSGNTIYF.

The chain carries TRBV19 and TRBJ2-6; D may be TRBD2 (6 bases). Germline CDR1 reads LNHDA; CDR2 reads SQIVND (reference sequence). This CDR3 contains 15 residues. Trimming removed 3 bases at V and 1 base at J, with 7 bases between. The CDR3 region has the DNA TGTGCCAGTAGTATCGGGACTTCTGGGGCCAACGTCCTGACTTTC. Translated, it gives CASSIGTSGANVLTF.

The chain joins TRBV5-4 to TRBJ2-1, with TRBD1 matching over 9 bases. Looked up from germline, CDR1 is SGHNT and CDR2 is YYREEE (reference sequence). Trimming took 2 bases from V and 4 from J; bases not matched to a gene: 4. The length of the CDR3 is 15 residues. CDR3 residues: CASSLRQGEYNEQFF. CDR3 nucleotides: TGTGCCAGCAGCTTAAGACAGGGGGAGTACAATGAGCAGTTCTTC.

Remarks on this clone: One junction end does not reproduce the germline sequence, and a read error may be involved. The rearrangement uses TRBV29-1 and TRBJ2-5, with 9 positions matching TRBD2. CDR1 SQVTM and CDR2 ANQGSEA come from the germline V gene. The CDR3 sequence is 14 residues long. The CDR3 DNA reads TGCAGCATTGAGGGCGGGAGGGTGGGTGAGACCCAGTACTTC. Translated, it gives CSIEGGRVGETQYF.

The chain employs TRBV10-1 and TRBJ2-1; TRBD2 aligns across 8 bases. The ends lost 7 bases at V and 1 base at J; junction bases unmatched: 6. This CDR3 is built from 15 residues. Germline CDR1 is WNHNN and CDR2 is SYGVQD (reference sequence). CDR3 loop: CASTRSGGSYNEQFF. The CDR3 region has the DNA TGCGCCAGCACCCGGTCGGGGGGGTCCTACAATGAGCAGTTCTTC.

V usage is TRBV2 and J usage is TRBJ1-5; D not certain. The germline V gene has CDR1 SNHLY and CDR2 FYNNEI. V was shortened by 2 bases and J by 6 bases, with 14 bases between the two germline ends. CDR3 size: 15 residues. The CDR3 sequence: CASSEHGNSGQPQHF. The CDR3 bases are TGTGCCAGCAGTGAACATGGAAATAGCGGTCAGCCCCAGCATTTT.

DNA of the CDR3: TGTGCCAGCAGCTCCCGGGGGGCTAATGAAAAACTGTTTTTT. It codes for CASSSRGANEKLFF. The genes are TRBV28 and TRBJ1-4; a weak D match, TRBD1 (5 bases). Trimming took 6 bases from V and 3 from J, leaving 11 bases between them. The CDR3 is 14 residues long. CDR1 is MDHEN, CDR2 SYDVKM, per germline.

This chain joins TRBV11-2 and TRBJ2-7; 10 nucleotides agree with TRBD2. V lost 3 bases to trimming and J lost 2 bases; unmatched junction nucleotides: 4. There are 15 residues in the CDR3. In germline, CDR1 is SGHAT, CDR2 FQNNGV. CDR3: CASSFTSGATYEQYF. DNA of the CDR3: TGTGCCAGCAGCTTCACTAGCGGGGCTACCTACGAGCAGTACTTC.

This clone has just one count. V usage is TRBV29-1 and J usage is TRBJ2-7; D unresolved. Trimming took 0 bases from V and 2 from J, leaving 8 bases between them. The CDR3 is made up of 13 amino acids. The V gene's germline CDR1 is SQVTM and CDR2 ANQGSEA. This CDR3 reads CSVEEEVPYEQYF. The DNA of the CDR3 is TGCAGCGTTGAAGAAGAGGTACCCTACGAGCAGTACTTC.

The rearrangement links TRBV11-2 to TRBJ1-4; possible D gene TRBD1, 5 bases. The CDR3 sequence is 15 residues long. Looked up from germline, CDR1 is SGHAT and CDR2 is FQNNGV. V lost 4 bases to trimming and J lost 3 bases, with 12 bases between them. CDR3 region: CASSSWGEANEKLFF. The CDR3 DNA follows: TGTGCCAGCAGCTCGTGGGGGGAAGCTAATGAAAAACTGTTTTTT.

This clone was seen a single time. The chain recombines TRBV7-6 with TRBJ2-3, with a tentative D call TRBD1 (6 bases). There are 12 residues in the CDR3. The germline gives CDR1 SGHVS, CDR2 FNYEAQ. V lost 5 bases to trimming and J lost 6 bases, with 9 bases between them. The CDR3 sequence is CASSRRGDTQYF. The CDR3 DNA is TGTGCCAGCAGCCGAAGGGGGGATACGCAGTATTTT.

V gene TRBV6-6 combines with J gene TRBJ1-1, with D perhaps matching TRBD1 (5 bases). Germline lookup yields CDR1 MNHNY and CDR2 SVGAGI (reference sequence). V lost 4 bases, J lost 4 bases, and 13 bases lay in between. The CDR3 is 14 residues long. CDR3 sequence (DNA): TGTGCCAGCAGTTTCGTACAGGAGTTCACTGAAGCTTTCTTT. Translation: CASSFVQEFTEAFF.

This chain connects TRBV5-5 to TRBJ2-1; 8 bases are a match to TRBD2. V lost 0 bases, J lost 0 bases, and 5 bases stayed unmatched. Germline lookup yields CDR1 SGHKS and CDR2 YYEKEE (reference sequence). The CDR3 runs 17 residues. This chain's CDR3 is CASSLAIAGSSYNEQFF. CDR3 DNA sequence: TGTGCCAGCAGCTTGGCTATAGCGGGGAGCTCCTACAATGAGCAGTTCTTC.